A single sample is the source of the 9 T cell receptor beta chains below, sequenced in a study of identical twins. A single record per CDR3 protein comes from TCRdb applying MiXCR to the 5' RACE reads. The sample carries approximately 550,000 distinct CDR3 sequences, about a fifth recorded once. This sample was shared with a second study, whose subject was yellow fever vaccine responses in identical twins.

The specimen was CD4+ T cells sorted from blood. All receptors derive from a woman under 30 in good health.

This clonotype has a count of ten or more. The chain joins TRBV28 to TRBJ1-3, with unresolved D. The germline V gene encodes CDR1 MDHEN and CDR2 SYDVKM. The length of the CDR3 is 13 residues. Trimming pared 5 bases from V and 1 base from J, leaving 6 bases between. This CDR3 reads CASSTGSGNTIYF. CDR3 nucleotide sequence: TGTGCCAGCAGTACTGGTTCTGGAAACACCATATATTTT.

This clonotype has more than one count but fewer than ten. The chain carries TRBV10-3 and TRBJ2-2, with D uncertain. From germline, CDR1 is ENHRY and CDR2 SYGVKD. CDR3 length: 12 amino acids. With 5 bases removed from V and 2 bases from J, the gap between germline ends came to 3 bases. CDR3 amino acids: CAISINTGELFF. CDR3 nucleotides: TGTGCCATCAGTATTAACACCGGGGAGCTGTTTTTT.

V usage is TRBV12-3 or TRBV12-4 and J usage is TRBJ2-3; D is possibly TRBD2 (5 bases). Trimming took off 6 bases at V and 3 bases at J, with 16 bases between the two ends. CDR3 size: 15 residues. CDR3 coding DNA: TGTGCCAGCAGCCCCCAAACACGAGGGACAGATACGCAGTATTTT. It codes for CASSPQTRGTDTQYF.

This chain links TRBV24-1 with TRBJ2-1; 9 nucleotides agree with TRBD1. Per the germline V gene, CDR1 is KGHDR and CDR2 is SFDVKD. This CDR3 has 16 amino acids. The V gene end was trimmed by 3 bases and the J gene end by 10 bases; junction bases not matched to a gene: 12. CDR3 in amino acids: CATSDDRDRDLREQFF. The DNA of the CDR3 is TGTGCCACCAGTGATGACCGGGACAGGGACCTACGGGAGCAGTTCTTC.

This chain joins TRBV4-1 and TRBJ1-5, with D hard to call. The germline V gene encodes CDR1 MGHRA and CDR2 YSYEKL. V lost 1 base and J 1 base, leaving 11 bases between the germline ends. The CDR3 covers 16 residues. CDR3 in amino acids: CASSQAPTRSNQPQHF. In nucleotides, the CDR3 is TGCGCCAGCAGCCAAGCCCCGACACGGAGCAATCAGCCCCAGCATTTT.

The chain has TRBV7-9 and TRBJ1-4, with a tentative D call TRBD1 (5 bases). This CDR3 spans 14 amino acids. V gave up 5 bases and J gave up 4 bases, with 11 bases separating them. The germline CDR1 and CDR2 sequences are SEHNR and FQNEAQ (reference sequence). CDR3 bases: TGTGCCAGCAGCCCGGGACCCAGTAATGAAAAACTGTTTTTT. It encodes CASSPGPSNEKLFF.

The gene calls are TRBV20-1 and TRBJ2-3; 13 nucleotides align to TRBD2. CDR3 length: 14 amino acids. The J segment lost 4 bases and the V segment lost 7 bases, leaving 5 bases of the junction unmatched. Germline V gene data show CDR1 as DFQATT and CDR2 as SNEGSKA (reference sequence). The CDR3 bases are TGCAGTGTCAGGACTAGCGGGAGTTCAGATACGCAGTATTTT. Translation gives CSVRTSGSSDTQYF.

This clonotype was counted a few times. The DNA of the CDR3 is TGTGCCAGCAGTTCTGTCGATAGACGCTCCTACGAGCAGTACTTC. It translates to CASSSVDRRSYEQYF. V usage is TRBV6-5 and J usage is TRBJ2-7; D remains unclear. V dropped 4 bases and J dropped 0 bases, with 13 bases sitting between them. The CDR3 sequence is 15 residues long. Germline assignment: CDR1 MNHEY and CDR2 SVGAGI.

This chain connects TRBV4-2 to TRBJ2-2, with a tentative D call TRBD2 (6 bases). This CDR3 contains 16 residues. CDR1 LGHNA and CDR2 YNFKEQ come from the germline V gene. Deletions cut 0 bases from V and 4 bases from J, with 12 bases between. In nucleotides, the CDR3 is TGTGCCAGCAGCCAAGATAGTGGGGGGATCACCGGGGAGCTGTTTTTT. It is translated as CASSQDSGGITGELFF.